Described below is a single T cell receptor beta chain sequence and its context. Its antigen is still unknown. This specimen belongs to a study of response to subunit inactivated influenza vaccine. The study, taken as a whole, reports: Authors suggested each seasonal flu vaccination may recruit only limited numbers of new T cells.

Per germline, CDR1 MNHEY and CDR2 SVGEGT. Between the trimmed V and J ends, which lost 3 bases and 8 bases, there was a span of 10 bases. The length of the CDR3 is 12 residues. Via MiXCR, TCRdb re-called the RT-PCR reads, giving one row per CDR3 protein. The repertoire holds 530,000 or so distinct CDR3 sequences, with around 25% as singletons. This clonotype was sampled from a man aged 45-65 years who received an inactivated influenza vaccine. Sequencing was performed on CD4+ T cells sorted from PBMCs, taken 5 to 6 days after vaccination. The chain has TRBV6-2 or TRBV6-3 and TRBJ1-1; no definite D call. The CDR3 nucleotides read TGTGCCAGCAGTTATATGGTCGGGGAAGCTTTCTTT. It codes for CASSYMVGEAFF.